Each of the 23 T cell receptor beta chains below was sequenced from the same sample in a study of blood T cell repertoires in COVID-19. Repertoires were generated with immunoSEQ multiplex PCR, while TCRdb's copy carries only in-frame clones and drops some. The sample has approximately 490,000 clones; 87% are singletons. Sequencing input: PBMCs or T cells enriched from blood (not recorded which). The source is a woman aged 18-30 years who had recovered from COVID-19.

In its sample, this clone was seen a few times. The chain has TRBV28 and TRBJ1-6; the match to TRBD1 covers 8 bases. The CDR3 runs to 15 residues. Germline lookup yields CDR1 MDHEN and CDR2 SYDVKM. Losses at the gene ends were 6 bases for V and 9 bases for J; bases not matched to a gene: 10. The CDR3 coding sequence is TGTGCCAGCAGCAGTCACAGGGGGGACGGTTCACCCCTCCACTTT. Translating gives CASSSHRGDGSPLHF.

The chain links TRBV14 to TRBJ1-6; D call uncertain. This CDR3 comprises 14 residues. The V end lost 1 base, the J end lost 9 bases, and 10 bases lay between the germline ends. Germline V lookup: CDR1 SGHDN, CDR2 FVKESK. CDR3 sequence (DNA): TGTGCCAGCAGCCAAGGTCAGGTGGTTTCACCCCTCCACTTT. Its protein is CASSQGQVVSPLHF.

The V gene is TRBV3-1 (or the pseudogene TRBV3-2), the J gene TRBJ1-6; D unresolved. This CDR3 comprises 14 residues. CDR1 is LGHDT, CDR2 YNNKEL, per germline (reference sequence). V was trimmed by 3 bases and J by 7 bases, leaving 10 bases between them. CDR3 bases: TGTGCCAGCAGCCATTTAAATTTGAATTCACCCCTCCACTTT. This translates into CASSHLNLNSPLHF.

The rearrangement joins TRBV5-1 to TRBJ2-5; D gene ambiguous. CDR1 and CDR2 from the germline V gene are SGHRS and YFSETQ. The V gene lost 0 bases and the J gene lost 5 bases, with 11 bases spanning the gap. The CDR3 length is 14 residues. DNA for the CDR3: TGCGCCAGCAGCTTGGTAGGCTTGGAGGAGACCCAGTACTTC. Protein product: CASSLVGLEETQYF.

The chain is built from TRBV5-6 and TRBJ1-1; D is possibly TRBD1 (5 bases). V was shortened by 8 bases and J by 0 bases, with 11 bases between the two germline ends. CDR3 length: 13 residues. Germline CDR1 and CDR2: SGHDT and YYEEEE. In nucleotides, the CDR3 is TGTGCCAGTCTCGACAGACTGAACACTGAAGCTTTCTTT. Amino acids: CASLDRLNTEAFF.

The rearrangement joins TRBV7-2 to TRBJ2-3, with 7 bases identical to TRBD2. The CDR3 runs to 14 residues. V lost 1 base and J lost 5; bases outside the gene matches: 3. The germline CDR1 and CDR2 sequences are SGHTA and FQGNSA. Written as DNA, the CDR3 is TGTGCCAGCAGCTTAGAGCAGCGGGGAGATACGCAGTATTTT. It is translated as CASSLEQRGDTQYF.

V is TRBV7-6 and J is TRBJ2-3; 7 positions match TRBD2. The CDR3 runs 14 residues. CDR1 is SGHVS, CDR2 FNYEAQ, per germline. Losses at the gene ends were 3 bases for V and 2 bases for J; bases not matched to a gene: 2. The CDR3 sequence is CASSFGGSTDTQYF. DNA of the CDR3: TGTGCCAGCAGCTTCGGGGGGTCCACAGATACGCAGTATTTT.

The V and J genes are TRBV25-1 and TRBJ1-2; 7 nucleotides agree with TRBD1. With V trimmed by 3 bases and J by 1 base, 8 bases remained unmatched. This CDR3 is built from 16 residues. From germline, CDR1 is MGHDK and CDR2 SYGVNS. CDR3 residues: CASSDPSGTVNYGYTF. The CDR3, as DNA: TGTGCCAGCAGTGATCCCTCCGGGACAGTTAACTATGGCTACACCTTC.

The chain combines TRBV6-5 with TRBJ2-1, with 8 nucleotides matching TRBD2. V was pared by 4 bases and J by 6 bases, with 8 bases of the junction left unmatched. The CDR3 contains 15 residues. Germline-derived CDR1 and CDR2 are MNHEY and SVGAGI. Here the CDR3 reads CASSSPGLVLNEQFF. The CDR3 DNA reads TGTGCCAGCAGTTCGCCGGGACTAGTGCTCAATGAGCAGTTCTTC.

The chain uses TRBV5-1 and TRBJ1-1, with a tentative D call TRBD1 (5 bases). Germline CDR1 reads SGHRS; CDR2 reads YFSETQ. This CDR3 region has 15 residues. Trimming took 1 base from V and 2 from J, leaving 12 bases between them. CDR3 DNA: TGCGCCAGCAGCTTGTGGGGCAGCGCTAACACTGAAGCTTTCTTT. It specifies CASSLWGSANTEAFF.

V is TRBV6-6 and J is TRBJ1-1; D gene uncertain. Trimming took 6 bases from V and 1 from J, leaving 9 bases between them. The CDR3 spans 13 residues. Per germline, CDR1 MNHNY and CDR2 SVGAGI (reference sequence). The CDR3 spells CASRRWANTEAFF. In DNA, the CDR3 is TGTGCCAGCAGAAGGTGGGCGAACACTGAAGCTTTCTTT.

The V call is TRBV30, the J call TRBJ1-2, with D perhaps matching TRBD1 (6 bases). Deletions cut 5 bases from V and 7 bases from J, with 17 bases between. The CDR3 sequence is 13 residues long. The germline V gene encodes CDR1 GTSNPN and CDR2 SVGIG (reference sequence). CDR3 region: CAWSTRGSGGYTF. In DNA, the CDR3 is TGTGCCTGGTCTACCAGGGGCTCAGGTGGCTACACCTTC.

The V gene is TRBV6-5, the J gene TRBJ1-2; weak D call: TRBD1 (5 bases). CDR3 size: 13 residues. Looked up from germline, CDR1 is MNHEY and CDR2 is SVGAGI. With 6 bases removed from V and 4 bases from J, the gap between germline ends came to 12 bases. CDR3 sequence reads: CASRETVSYGYTF. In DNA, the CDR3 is TGTGCCAGCAGGGAGACAGTCAGCTATGGCTACACCTTC.

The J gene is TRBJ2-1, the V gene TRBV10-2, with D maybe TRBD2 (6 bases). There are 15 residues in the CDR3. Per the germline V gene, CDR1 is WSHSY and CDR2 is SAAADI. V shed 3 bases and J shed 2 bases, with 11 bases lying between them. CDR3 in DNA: TGCGCCAGCAGTGAAAAGCGGGCGACCTACAATGAGCAGTTCTTC. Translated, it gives CASSEKRATYNEQFF.

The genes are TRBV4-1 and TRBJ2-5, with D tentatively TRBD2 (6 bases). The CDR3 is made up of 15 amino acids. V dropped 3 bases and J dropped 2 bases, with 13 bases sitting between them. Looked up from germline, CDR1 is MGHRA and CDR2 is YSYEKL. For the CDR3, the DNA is TGCGCCAGCAGCCACCCCGGGACTGGTCAAGAGACCCAGTACTTC. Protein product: CASSHPGTGQETQYF.

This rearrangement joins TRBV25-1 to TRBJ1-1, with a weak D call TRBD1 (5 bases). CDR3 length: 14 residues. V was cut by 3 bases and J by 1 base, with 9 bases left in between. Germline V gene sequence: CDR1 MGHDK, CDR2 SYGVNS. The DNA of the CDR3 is TGTGCCAGCAGTGAGGGGCTGGCGAACACTGAAGCTTTCTTT. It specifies CASSEGLANTEAFF.

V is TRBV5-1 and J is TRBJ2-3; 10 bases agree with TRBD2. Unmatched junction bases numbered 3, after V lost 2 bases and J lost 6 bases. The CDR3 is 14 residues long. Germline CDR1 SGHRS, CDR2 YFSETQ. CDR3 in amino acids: CASSFSGGADTQYF. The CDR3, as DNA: TGCGCCAGCAGCTTCAGCGGGGGGGCTGATACGCAGTATTTT.

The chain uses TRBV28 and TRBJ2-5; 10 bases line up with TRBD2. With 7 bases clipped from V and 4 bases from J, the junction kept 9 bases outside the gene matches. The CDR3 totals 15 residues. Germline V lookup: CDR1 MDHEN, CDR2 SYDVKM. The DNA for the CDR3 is TGTGCCAGCACCTTCATAGCGGGGGGTGGAGAGACCCAGTACTTC. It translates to CASTFIAGGGETQYF.

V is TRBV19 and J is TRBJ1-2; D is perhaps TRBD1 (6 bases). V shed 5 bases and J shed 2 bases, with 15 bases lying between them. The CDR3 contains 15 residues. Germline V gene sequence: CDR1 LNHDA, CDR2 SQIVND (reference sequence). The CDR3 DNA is TGTGCCAGTAGTGCCCACAGGGATTTAAACTATGGCTACACCTTC. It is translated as CASSAHRDLNYGYTF.

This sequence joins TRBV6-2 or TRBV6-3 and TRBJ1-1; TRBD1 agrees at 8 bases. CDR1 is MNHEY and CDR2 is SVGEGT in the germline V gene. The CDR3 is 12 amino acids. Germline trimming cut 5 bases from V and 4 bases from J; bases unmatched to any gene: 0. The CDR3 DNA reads TGTGCCAGCAGTACAGGGGGCACTGAAGCTTTCTTT. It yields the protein CASSTGGTEAFF.

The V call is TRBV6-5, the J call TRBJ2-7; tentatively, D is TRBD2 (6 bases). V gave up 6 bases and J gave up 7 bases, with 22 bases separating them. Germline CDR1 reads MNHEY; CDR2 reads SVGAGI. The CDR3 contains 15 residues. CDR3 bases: TGTGCCAGCAGCCCCCCGTTGGCGGGGATGGGAGAGCAGTACTTC. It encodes CASSPPLAGMGEQYF.

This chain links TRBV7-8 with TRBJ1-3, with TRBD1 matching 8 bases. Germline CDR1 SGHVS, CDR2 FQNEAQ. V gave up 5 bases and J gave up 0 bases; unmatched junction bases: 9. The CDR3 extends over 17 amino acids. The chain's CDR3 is CASSPGTGDHSGNTIYF. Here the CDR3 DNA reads TGTGCCAGCAGCCCAGGGACAGGCGACCACTCTGGAAACACCATATATTTT. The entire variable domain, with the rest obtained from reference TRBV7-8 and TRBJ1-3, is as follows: GAGVSQSPRYKVAKRGQDVALRCDPISGHVSLFWYQQALGQGPEFLTYFQNEAQLDKSGLPSDRFFAERPEGSVSTLKIQRTQQEDSAVYLCASSPGTGDHSGNTIYFGEGSWLTVV.

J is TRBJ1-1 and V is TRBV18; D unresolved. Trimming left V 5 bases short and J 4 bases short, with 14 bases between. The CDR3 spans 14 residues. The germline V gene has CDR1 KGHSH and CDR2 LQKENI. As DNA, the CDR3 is TGTGCCAGCTCAAAAGAGGGTGAGGTCACTGAAGCTTTCTTT. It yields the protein CASSKEGEVTEAFF.